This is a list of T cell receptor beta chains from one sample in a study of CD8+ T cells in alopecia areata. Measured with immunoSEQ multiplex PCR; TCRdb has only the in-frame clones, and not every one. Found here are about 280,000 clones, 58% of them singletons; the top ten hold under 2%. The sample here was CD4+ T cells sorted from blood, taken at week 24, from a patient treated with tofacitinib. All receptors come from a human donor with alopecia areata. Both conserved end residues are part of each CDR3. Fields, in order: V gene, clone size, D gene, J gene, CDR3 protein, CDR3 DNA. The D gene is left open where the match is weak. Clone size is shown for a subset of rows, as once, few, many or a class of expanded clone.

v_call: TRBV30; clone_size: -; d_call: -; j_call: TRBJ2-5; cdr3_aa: CARSTAFQETQYF; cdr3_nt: TGTGCCAGATCCACTGCATTCCAAGAGACCCAGTACTTC
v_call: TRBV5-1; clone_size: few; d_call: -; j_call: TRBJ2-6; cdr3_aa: CASSLETANVLTF; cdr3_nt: TGCGCCAGCAGCTTGGAGACGGCCAACGTCCTGACTTTC
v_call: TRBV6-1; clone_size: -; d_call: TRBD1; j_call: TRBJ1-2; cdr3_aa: CASRYDRVTGGYTF; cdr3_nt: TGTGCCAGCAGATACGACAGGGTTACGGGGGGCTACACCTTC
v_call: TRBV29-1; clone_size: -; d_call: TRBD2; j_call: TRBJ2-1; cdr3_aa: CSVDLAGGGNEQFF; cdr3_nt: TGCAGCGTTGATCTAGCGGGGGGTGGGAATGAGCAGTTCTTC
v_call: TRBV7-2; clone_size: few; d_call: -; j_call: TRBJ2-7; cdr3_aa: CASSYKEGEQYF; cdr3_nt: TGTGCCAGCAGCTACAAGGAGGGCGAGCAGTACTTC
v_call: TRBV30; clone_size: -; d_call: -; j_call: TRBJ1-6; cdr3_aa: CAWRGSPNSPLHF; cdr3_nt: TGTGCCTGGAGAGGCAGCCCCAATTCACCCCTCCACTTT
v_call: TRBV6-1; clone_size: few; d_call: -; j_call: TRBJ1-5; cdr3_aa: CASSEHLLWGLSNQPQHF; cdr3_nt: TGTGCCAGCAGTGAACACCTACTTTGGGGGCTGAGCAATCAGCCCCAGCATTTT
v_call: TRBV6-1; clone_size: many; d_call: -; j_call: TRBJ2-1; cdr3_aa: CASSEAGLASEQFF; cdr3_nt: TGTGCCAGCAGTGAAGCGGGCCTGGCGAGTGAGCAGTTCTTC
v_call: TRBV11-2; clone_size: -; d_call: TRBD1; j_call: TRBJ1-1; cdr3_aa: CASSVPTGWGTEAFF; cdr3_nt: TGTGCCAGCAGCGTACCGACAGGGTGGGGCACTGAAGCTTTCTTT
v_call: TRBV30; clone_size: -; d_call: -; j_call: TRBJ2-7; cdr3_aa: CAWSHIPYREPYEQYF; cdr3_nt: TGTGCCTGGAGCCACATTCCCTACAGGGAACCCTACGAGCAGTACTTC
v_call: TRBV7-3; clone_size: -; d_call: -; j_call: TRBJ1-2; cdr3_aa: CASSPGGSTNGYTF; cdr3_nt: TGTGCCAGCAGCCCTGGGGGGAGTACAAATGGCTACACCTTC
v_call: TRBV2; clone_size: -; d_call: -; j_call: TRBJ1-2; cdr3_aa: CASTALYDLYGYTF; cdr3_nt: TGTGCCAGCACGGCCTTGTATGATCTCTATGGCTACACCTTC
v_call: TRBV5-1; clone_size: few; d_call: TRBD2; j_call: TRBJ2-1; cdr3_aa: CASSFGTSGGYNEQFF; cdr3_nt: TGCGCCAGCAGCTTCGGGACTAGCGGGGGGTACAATGAGCAGTTCTTC
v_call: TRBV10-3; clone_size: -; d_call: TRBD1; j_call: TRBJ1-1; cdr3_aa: CAISPGTGVGEAFF; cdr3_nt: TGTGCCATCAGTCCCGGGACAGGGGTTGGTGAAGCTTTCTTT
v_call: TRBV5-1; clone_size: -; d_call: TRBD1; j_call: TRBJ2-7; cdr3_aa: CASSTTTGGSSYEQYF; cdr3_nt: TGCGCCAGCAGCACGACCACAGGGGGCAGCTCCTACGAGCAGTACTTC
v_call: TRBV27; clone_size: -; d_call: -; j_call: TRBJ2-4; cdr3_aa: CASSPVQGFSAKNIQYF; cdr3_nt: TGTGCCAGCAGTCCTGTGCAGGGGTTCTCAGCCAAAAACATTCAGTACTTC